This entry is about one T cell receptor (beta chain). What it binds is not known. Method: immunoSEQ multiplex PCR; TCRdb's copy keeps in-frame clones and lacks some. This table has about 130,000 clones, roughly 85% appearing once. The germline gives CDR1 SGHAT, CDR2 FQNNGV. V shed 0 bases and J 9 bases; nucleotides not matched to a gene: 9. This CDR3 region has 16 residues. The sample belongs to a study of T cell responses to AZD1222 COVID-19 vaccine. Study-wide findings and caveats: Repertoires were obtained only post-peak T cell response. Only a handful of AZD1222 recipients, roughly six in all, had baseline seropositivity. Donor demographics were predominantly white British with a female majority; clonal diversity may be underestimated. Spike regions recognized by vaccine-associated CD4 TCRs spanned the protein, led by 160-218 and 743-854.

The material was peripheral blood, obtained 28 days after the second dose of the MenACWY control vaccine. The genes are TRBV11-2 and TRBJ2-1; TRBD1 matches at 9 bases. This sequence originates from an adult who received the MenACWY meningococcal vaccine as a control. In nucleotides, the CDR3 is TGTGCCAGCAGCTTAGAAGGGACAGGGTGGGGGGTTGAGCAGTTCTTC. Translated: CASSLEGTGWGVEQFF.